A selection of T cell receptor beta chains follows, all from one sample in a study of T-cell memory formation after mild COVID-19. TCRdb recomputed calls from the 5' RACE reads with MiXCR, one row per CDR3 protein. The sample contains under 700,000 distinct CDR3 sequences, 20% of which appear only once. Source material: PBMCs or a T cell subset sorted from them (not recorded which). These receptors came from an adult woman who had mild COVID-19 (a few samples of this study predate the infection). Cell type and time point are not known. The CDR3 runs from the conserved cysteine through the conserved F or W. A D gene is named only where the DNA matches it firmly. The size field is filled for only some rows; it gives once, few, many or a size class.

J	length	V	D	size	DNA	CDR3
TRBJ1-1	12	TRBV5-1	-	-	TGCGCCATCAGCTCTACAGGGTCTGAAGCTTTCTTT	CAISSTGSEAFF
TRBJ2-3	17	TRBV7-8	-	-	TGTGCCAGCAGCTTACAGACCGGGAGAGGGATGGGAGATACGCAGTATTTT	CASSLQTGRGMGDTQYF
TRBJ2-1	14	TRBV4-1	-	-	TGCGCCAGCAGCCAAGATGGTACGGGAAATGAGCAGTTCTTC	CASSQDGTGNEQFF
TRBJ2-2	16	TRBV12-3/TRBV12-4	-	few	TGTGCCAGCAGTTTCGGGGGACCTACGAACACCGGGGAGCTGTTTTTT	CASSFGGPTNTGELFF
TRBJ2-3	16	TRBV4-2	-	-	TGTGCCAGCAGCCAAGATGGGGGACTGAGCACAGATACGCAGTATTTT	CASSQDGGLSTDTQYF
TRBJ2-7	15	TRBV5-1	TRBD2	-	TGCGCCAGCAGCTTGGGACTAGCGGTTCTGAACGAGCAGTACTTC	CASSLGLAVLNEQYF
TRBJ2-7	15	TRBV5-6	TRBD2	few	TGTGCCAGCAGAAAGGGACTAGCGGGAGGTGACGAGCAGTACTTC	CASRKGLAGGDEQYF
TRBJ1-1	12	TRBV6-5	TRBD1	-	TGTGCCAGTTTGACAGGGGTCGGTGAAGCTTTCTTT	CASLTGVGEAFF
TRBJ1-2	13	TRBV29-1	-	-	TGCAGCGTTGAAGAGGCGCTGGGCTATGGCTACACCTTC	CSVEEALGYGYTF
TRBJ1-5	14	TRBV7-2	-	-	TGTGCCAGCAGCTTGTACGGGCACAATCAGCCCCAGCATTTT	CASSLYGHNQPQHF
TRBJ2-1	12	TRBV24-1	-	few	TGTGCCACCAGTGAGGCCTACAATGAGCAGTTCTTC	CATSEAYNEQFF
TRBJ1-4	14	TRBV6-1	-	-	TGTGCCAGCAGTGAGTCAGGGCAAGCTGAAAAACTGTTTTTT	CASSESGQAEKLFF
TRBJ1-1	14	TRBV20-1	TRBD1	-	TGCAGTGCACAGATGACAGGGGGTAACACTGAAGCTTTCTTT	CSAQMTGGNTEAFF
TRBJ2-3	13	TRBV7-9	-	-	TGTGCCAGCAGCTTAGTCCCAGAAGGAGGGCAGTATTTT	CASSLVPEGGQYF
TRBJ2-3	18	TRBV7-3	TRBD2	-	TGTGCCAGCAGCCCCCTGGGAGCGGGGGGTCCTCCCACAGATACGCAGTATTTT	CASSPLGAGGPPTDTQYF
TRBJ2-3	14	TRBV30	-	few	TGTGCCTGGAGTGTACCAGGGGGGACAGATACGCAGTATTTT	CAWSVPGGTDTQYF
TRBJ1-2	15	TRBV7-8	TRBD1	few	TGTGCCAGCAGCCCCGGGACAGTCACTAACTATGGCTACACCTTC	CASSPGTVTNYGYTF
TRBJ2-1	15	TRBV14	-	-	TGTGCCAGCAGCCTGCCCCAGGGGATCTACAATGAGCAGTTCTTC	CASSLPQGIYNEQFF
TRBJ2-7	13	TRBV20-1	TRBD2	-	TGCAGTGCTAGGGTTCGGGAGGGGTACGAGCAGTACTTC	CSARVREGYEQYF
TRBJ1-1	10	TRBV12-3/TRBV12-4	-	-	TGTGCCAGCAGTCGACAGAGGACTTTCTTT	CASSRQRTFF
TRBJ1-1	16	TRBV29-1	TRBD1	few	TGCAGCGCCGTGACGGACAGGGCGAGGGGGTTAACTGAAGCTTTCTTT	CSAVTDRARGLTEAFF
TRBJ2-1	17	TRBV7-8	TRBD2	many	TGTGCCAGCAGCTTGAGCCCTAGCGGGAGGGCCGTGAATGAGCAGTTCTTC	CASSLSPSGRAVNEQFF
TRBJ1-2	15	TRBV14	-	-	TGTGCCAGCAGCCAAAACCAAGGGGTGGGATATGGCTACACCTTC	CASSQNQGVGYGYTF
TRBJ2-1	14	TRBV7-2	-	-	TGTGCCAGCAGCCCACGGATGCTTGGGAACGAGCAGTTCTTC	CASSPRMLGNEQFF
TRBJ2-3	15	TRBV5-1	-	-	TGCGCCAGCAGCGTGGACAGTCCTAGCACAGATACGCAGTATTTT	CASSVDSPSTDTQYF
TRBJ2-5	11	TRBV20-1	-	-	TGCAGTGCGGGCGTATTGGAGACCCAGTACTTC	CSAGVLETQYF
TRBJ1-2	14	TRBV29-1	-	-	TGCAGCGTTGAAAAGGGGTCCGACAACTATGGCTACACCTTC	CSVEKGSDNYGYTF
TRBJ1-1	16	TRBV5-1	-	-	TGCGCCAGCAGCAAAAGACAAGGCCAGGCGAACACTGAAGCTTTCTTT	CASSKRQGQANTEAFF
TRBJ1-1	11	TRBV24-1	-	-	TGTGCCACCAGGGAGAACACTGAAGCTTTCTTT	CATRENTEAFF
TRBJ2-1	13	TRBV4-1	-	-	TGCGCCAGCAGCCAACTCCGCGGTGGTGAGCAGTTCTTC	CASSQLRGGEQFF
TRBJ1-2	12	TRBV29-1	-	few	TGCAGCGTTGGGGGACAAGAGTATGGCTACACCTTC	CSVGGQEYGYTF
TRBJ2-7	16	TRBV5-1	TRBD2	-	TGCGCCAGCAGCCCCAGTCACGGGACTAGATTTGACGAGCAGTACTTC	CASSPSHGTRFDEQYF
TRBJ1-2	16	TRBV15	-	-	TGTGCCACCAGCAGAGATGTGGGCAGACTGAACTATGGCTACACCTTC	CATSRDVGRLNYGYTF
TRBJ2-1	11	TRBV7-2	-	few	TGTGCCAGCAGCTTGGAAACTATTCAGTTCTTC	CASSLETIQFF
TRBJ2-4	16	TRBV6-1	-	few	TGTGCCAGTCTGACAAGGGGGGGTAAAGAGGGAAACATTCAGTACTTC	CASLTRGGKEGNIQYF
TRBJ2-7	14	TRBV12-1	-	few	TGTGCCAGCAGCTTTAAGATGACAGGGTACGAGCAGTACTTC	CASSFKMTGYEQYF
TRBJ2-1	16	TRBV11-3	-	-	TGTGCCAGCAGCTTAGGACTAGTGGTAATGAGGAATGAGCAGTTCTTC	CASSLGLVVMRNEQFF
TRBJ2-3	16	TRBV5-1	TRBD2	-	TGCGCCAGCAGCTTGTTGTCTAGCGGGCTGACAGATACGCAGTATTTT	CASSLLSSGLTDTQYF
TRBJ2-3	16	TRBV7-2	-	-	TGTGCCAGCAGCTTACCAGGCCCGCAAGCCACAGATACGCAGTATTTT	CASSLPGPQATDTQYF
TRBJ1-2	15	TRBV5-1	-	-	TGCGCCAGCAGCTTAGAGGTTTCGGTCAACTATGGCTACACCTTC	CASSLEVSVNYGYTF
TRBJ2-7	16	TRBV19	-	few	TGTGCCAGTAGTATAGTCGGAGGGGACACCTCCTACGAGCAGTACTTC	CASSIVGGDTSYEQYF
TRBJ2-3	16	TRBV7-2	-	-	TGTGCCAGCAGCTTAGGGATTAGCGCATACACAGATACGCAGTATTTT	CASSLGISAYTDTQYF
TRBJ1-3	17	TRBV7-9	-	few	TGTGCCAGCAGCTTAGGAGGGGCGGGTGTCTCTGGAAACACCATATATTTT	CASSLGGAGVSGNTIYF
TRBJ2-5	12	TRBV6-2/TRBV6-3	-	few	TGTGCCAGCAGTTACGATCGTGGGACCCAGTACTTC	CASSYDRGTQYF
TRBJ1-2	15	TRBV7-8	-	few	TGTGCCAGCAGCCCCTGGGGGGGGGCGGTTTATGGCTACACCTTC	CASSPWGGAVYGYTF
TRBJ1-5	17	TRBV6-1	TRBD1	-	TGTGCCAGCATCGCCGGACAGGGTGGCTATAGCAATCAGCCCCAGCATTTT	CASIAGQGGYSNQPQHF